This T cell receptor beta chain was sequenced in a study of cytomegalovirus exposure and HLA in healthy donors. General study results and limits: In vitro checks showed that a few CMV-associated chains really do target CMV antigens. Some TCR beta chains (164 of them) were listed as cytomegalovirus-associated. A classifier reportedly called cytomegalovirus status with high sensitivity and specificity.

Regarding this clone: The antigen remains undetermined.

Trimming removed 4 bases at V and 8 bases at J, with 12 bases between. Germline V CDR1 and CDR2: SGHRS, YFSETQ. This CDR3 comprises 12 residues. Repertoires were generated with immunoSEQ multiplex PCR, while TCRdb's copy carries only in-frame clones and drops some. The table includes 150,000 to 200,000 clones, just under 85% detected once. V is TRBV5-1 and J is TRBJ1-2, with D tentatively TRBD1 (5 bases). The TCR was taken from a young man in good health and CMV-seropositive. The sequenced sample consisted of PBMCs. The CDR3 loop reads CASSGGGRGYTF. The CDR3, as DNA: TGCGCCAGCAGCGGGGGGGGTCGGGGCTACACCTTC.